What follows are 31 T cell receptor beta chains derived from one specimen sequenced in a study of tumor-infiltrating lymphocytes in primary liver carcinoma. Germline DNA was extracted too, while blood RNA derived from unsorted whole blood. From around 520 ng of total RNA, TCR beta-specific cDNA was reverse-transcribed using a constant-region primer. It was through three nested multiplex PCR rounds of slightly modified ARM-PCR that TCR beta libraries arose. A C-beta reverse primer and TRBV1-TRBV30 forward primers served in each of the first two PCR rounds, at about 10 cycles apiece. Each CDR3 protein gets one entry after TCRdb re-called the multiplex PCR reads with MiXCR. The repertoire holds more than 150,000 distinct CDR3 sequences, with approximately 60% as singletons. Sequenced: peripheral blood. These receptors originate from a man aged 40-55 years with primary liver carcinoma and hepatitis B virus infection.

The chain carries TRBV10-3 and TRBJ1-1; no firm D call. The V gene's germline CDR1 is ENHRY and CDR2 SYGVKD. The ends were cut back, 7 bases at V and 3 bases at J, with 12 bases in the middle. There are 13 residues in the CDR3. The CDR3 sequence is CAINMYGHTEAFF. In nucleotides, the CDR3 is TGTGCCATCAATATGTACGGACACACTGAAGCTTTCTTT.

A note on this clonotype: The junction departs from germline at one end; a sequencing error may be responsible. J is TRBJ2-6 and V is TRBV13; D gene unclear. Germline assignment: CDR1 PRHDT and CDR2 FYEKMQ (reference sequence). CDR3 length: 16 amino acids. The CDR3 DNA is TGTGCCAGCAGCTTAGTGCGACCGTCTGGGACCAACGTCCTGACTTTC. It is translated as CASSLVRPSGTNVLTF.

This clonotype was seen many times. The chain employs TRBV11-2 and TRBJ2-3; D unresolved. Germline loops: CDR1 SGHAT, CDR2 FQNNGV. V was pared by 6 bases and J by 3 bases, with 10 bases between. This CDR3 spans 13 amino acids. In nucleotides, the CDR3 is TGTGCCAGCAGGTCCCCTGGGACAGATACGCAGTATTTT. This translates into CASRSPGTDTQYF.

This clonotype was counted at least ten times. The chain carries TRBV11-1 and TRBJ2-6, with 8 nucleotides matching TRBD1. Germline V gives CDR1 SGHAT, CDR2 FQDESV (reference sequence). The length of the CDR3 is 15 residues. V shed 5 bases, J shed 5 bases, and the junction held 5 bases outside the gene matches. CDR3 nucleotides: TGTGCCAGCAGCCCTGACAGGGGACGGGCCAACGTCCTGACTTTC. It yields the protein CASSPDRGRANVLTF.

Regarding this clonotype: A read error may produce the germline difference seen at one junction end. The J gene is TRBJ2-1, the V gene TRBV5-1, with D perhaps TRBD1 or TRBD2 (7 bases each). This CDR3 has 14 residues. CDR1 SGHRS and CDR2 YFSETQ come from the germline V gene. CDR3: CANPTGTTYNERFF. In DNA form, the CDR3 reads TGCGCCAACCCGACAGGGACTACCTACAATGAGCGGTTCTTC.

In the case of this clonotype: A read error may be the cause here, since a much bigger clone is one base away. The CDR3 sequence: CASSYGDLVTEELFF. DNA for the CDR3: TGTGCCAGCAGTTACGGTGACCTTGTCACCGAGGAGCTGTTTTTT. V gene TRBV6-5 combines with J gene TRBJ2-2, with D uncertain. This CDR3 has 15 residues. Looked up from germline, CDR1 is MNHEY and CDR2 is SVGAGI.

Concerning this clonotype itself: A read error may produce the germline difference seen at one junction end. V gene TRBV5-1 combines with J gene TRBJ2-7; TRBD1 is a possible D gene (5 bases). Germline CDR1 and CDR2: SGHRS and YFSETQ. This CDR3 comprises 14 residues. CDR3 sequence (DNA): TGCGCCAGCAGCTTGGAGGGGTACCCCTACGAGCAGTGCTTC. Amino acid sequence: CASSLEGYPYEQCF.

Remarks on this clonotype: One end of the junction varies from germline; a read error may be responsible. The CDR3 region has the DNA TGCAGCATTATAACCGTGGGACTAGCGGTCACAGATACGCAGTGTTTT. Translated, it gives CSIITVGLAVTDTQCF. The chain couples TRBV29-1 to TRBJ2-3, with 11 bases that match TRBD2. Germline V gene lookup returns CDR1 SQVTM and CDR2 ANQGSEA. CDR3 length: 16 residues.

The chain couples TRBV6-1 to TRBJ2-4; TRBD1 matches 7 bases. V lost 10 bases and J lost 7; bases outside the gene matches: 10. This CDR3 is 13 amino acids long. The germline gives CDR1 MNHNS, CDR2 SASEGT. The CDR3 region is CANRETGTNIQYF. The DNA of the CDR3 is TGTGCCAACAGAGAGACAGGGACGAACATTCAGTACTTC.

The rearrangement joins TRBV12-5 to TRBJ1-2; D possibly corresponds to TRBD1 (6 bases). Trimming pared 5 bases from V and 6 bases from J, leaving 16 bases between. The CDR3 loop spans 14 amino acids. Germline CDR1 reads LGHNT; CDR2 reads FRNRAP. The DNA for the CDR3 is TGTGCTAGTGGTCGGGACAATCTAATCCATGGCTACACCTTC. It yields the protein CASGRDNLIHGYTF.

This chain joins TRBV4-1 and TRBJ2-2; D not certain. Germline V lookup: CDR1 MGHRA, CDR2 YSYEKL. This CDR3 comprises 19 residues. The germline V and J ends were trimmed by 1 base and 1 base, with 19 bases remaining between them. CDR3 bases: TGCGCCAGCAGCCAAGCGCCGAGCTTGACACTTAAGAACACCGGGGAGCTGTTTTTT. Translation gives CASSQAPSLTLKNTGELFF.

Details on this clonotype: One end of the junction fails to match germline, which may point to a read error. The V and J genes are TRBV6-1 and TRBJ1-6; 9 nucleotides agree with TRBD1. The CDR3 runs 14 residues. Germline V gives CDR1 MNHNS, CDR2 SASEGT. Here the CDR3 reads CVSITTGGDSPLHF. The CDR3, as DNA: TGTGTCAGCATAACGACAGGGGGAGATTCACCCCTCCACTTT.

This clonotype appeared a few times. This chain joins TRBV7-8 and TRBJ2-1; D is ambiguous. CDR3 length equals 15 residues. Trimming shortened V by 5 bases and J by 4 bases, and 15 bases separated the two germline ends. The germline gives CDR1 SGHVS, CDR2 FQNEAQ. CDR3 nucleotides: TGTGCCAGCAGCCCAGGAGAGGCTGGTTACAATGAGCAGTTCTTC. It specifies CASSPGEAGYNEQFF.

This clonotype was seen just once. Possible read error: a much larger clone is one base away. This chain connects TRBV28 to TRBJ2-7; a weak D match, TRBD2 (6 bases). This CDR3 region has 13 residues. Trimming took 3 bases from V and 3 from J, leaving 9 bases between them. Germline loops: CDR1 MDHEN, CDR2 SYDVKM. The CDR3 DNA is TGTGCCAGCAGTTTCGCGGGAAGCTACGAGCAGTACTTC. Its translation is CASSFAGSYEQYF. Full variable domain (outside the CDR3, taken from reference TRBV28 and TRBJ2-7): DVKVTQSSRYLVKRTGEKVFLECVQDMDHENMFWYRQDPGLGLRLIYFSYDVKMKEKGDIPEGYSVSREKKERFSLILESASTNQTSMYLCASSFAGSYEQYFGPGTRLTVT.

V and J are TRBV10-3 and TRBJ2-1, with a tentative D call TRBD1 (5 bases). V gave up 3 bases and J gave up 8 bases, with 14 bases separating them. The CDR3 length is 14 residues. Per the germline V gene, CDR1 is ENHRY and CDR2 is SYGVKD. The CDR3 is CAISDATASDEQFF. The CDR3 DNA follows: TGTGCCATCAGTGACGCGACAGCCTCCGATGAGCAGTTCTTC.

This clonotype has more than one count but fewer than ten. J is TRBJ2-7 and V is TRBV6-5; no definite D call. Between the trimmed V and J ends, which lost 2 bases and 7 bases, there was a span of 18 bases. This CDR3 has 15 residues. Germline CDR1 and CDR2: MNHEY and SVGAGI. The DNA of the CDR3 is TGTGCCAGCAGTTACGCGACCTTGGGGTATGGGGAGCAGTACTTC. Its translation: CASSYATLGYGEQYF.

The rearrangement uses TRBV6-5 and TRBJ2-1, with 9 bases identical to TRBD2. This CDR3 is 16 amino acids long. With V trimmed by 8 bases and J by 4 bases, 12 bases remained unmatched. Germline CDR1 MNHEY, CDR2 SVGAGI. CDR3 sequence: CASSPQTSGVYNEQFF. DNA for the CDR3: TGTGCCAGCTCCCCCCAGACTAGCGGAGTATACAATGAGCAGTTCTTC.

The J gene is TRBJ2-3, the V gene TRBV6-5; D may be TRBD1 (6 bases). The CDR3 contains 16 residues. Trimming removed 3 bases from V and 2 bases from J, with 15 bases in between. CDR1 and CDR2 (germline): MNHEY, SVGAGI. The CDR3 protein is CASSYQTGSYTDTQYF. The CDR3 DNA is TGTGCCAGCAGTTATCAGACAGGATCTTACACAGATACGCAGTATTTT.

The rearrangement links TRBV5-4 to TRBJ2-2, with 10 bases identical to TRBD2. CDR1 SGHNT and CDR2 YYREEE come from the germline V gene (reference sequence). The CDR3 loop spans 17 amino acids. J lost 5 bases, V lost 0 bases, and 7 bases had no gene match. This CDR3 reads CASSLALLAGRTGELFF. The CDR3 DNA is TGTGCCAGCAGCTTGGCCCTACTAGCGGGAAGAACCGGGGAGCTGTTTTTT.

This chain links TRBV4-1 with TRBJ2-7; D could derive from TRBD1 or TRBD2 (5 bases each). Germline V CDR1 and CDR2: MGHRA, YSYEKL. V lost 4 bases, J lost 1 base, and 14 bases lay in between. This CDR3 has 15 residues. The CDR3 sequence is CASSLRDRASYEQYF. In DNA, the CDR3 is TGCGCCAGCAGCCTACGGGACCGCGCATCCTACGAGCAGTACTTC.

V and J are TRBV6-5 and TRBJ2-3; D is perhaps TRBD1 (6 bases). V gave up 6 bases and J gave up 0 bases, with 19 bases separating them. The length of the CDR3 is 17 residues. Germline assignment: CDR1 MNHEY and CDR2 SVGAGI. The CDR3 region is CASRDPGHLPSTDTQYF. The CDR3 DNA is TGTGCCAGCAGAGATCCGGGACACCTTCCTAGCACAGATACGCAGTATTTT.

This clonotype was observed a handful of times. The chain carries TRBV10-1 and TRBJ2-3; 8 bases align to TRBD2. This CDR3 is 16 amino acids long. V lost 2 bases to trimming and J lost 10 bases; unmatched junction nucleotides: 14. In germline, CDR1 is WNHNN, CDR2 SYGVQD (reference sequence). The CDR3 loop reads CASSEAIGDSGDPQYF. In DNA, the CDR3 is TGCGCCAGCAGTGAGGCGATTGGGGATAGCGGGGATCCGCAGTATTTT.

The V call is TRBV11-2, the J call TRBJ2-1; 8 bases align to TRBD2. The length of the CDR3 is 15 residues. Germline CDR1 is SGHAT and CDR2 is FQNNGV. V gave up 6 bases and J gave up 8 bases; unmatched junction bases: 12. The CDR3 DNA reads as TGTGCCAGCAGTACCTGGACTACCGGGAGGGATGAGCAGTTCTTC. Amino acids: CASSTWTTGRDEQFF.

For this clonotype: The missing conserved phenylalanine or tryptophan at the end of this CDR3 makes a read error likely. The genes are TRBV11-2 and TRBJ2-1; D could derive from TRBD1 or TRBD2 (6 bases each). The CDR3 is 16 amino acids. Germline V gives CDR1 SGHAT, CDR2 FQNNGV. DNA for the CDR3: TGTGCCAGAAGCTTAGGGGGGACGGTCGCAGGAAATGAGCAGTTCATC. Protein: CARSLGGTVAGNEQFI.

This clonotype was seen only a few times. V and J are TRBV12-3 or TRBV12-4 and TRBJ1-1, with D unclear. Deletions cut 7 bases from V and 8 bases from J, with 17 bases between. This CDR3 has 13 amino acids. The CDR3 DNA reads TGTGCCAGCACCGTAAGCCCAGCGCAAGAAGCTTTCTTT. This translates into CASTVSPAQEAFF.

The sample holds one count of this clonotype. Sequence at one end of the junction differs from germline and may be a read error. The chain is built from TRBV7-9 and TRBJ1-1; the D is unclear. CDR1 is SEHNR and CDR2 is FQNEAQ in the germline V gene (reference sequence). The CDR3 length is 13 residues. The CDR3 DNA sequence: TGTGCCAGCAGCCTAGCGGGCAGCCCTGAAGCTTTCTTT. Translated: CASSLAGSPEAFF.

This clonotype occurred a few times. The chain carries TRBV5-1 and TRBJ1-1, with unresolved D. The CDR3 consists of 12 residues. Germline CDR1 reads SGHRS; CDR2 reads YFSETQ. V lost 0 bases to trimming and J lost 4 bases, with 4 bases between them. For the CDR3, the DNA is TGCGCCAGCAGCTTGGAAGGCACTGAAGCTTTCTTT. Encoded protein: CASSLEGTEAFF.

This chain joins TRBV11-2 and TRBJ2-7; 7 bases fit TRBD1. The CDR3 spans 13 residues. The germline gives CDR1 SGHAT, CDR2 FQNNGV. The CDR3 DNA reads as TGTGACAACAGCTTCGTGGGACAGTACGAGCAGTACTTC. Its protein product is CDNSFVGQYEQYF.

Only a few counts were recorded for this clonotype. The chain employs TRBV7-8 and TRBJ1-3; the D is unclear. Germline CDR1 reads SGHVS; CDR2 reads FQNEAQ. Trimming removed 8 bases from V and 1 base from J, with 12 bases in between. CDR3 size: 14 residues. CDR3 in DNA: TGTGCCAGCGCGTTTCGGGGATCTGGAAACACCATATATTTT. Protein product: CASAFRGSGNTIYF. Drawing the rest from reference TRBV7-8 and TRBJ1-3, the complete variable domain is GAGVSQSPRYKVAKRGQDVALRCDPISGHVSLFWYQQALGQGPEFLTYFQNEAQLDKSGLPSDRFFAERPEGSVSTLKIQRTQQEDSAVYLCASAFRGSGNTIYFGEGSWLTVV.

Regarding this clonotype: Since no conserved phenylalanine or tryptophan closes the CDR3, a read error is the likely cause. The CDR3 DNA sequence: TGTGCCAGCAGAACCCAGGGGGGGGCTTACGAGCAGTACTTA. Amino acid sequence: CASRTQGGAYEQYL. This chain connects TRBV6-1 to TRBJ2-7; D assignment may be TRBD1 or TRBD2 (7 bases each). The CDR3 loop spans 14 amino acids. V gave up 6 bases and J gave up 4 bases, with 16 bases separating them. CDR1 is MNHNS and CDR2 is SASEGT in the germline V gene.

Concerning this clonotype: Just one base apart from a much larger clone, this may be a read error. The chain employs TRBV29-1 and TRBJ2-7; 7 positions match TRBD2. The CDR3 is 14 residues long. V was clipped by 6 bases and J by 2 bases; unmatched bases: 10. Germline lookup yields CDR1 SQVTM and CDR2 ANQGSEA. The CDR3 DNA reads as TGCAGCGTCGATACTGGCGGGAGTCCCTACGAGCAGTACTTC. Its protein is CSVDTGGSPYEQYF.